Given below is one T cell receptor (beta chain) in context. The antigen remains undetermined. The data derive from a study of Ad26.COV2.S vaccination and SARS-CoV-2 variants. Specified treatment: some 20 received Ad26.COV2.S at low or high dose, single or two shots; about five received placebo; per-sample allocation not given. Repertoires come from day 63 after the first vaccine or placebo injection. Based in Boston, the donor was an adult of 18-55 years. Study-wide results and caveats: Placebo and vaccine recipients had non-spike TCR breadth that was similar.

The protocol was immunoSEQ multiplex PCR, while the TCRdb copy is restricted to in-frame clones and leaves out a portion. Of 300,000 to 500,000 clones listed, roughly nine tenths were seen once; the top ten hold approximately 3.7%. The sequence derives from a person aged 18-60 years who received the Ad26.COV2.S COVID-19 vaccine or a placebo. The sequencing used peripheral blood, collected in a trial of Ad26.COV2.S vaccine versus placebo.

Here the CDR3 DNA reads TGTGCCAGCAGCCCCATGGACCTGGCCGGGGAGCTGTTTTTT. It encodes CASSPMDLAGELFF. The chain carries TRBV13 and TRBJ2-2; D remains unclear. The CDR3 extends over 14 amino acids. Between the trimmed V and J ends, which lost 5 bases and 6 bases, there was a span of 13 bases. Germline-derived CDR1 and CDR2 are PRHDT and FYEKMQ (reference sequence).